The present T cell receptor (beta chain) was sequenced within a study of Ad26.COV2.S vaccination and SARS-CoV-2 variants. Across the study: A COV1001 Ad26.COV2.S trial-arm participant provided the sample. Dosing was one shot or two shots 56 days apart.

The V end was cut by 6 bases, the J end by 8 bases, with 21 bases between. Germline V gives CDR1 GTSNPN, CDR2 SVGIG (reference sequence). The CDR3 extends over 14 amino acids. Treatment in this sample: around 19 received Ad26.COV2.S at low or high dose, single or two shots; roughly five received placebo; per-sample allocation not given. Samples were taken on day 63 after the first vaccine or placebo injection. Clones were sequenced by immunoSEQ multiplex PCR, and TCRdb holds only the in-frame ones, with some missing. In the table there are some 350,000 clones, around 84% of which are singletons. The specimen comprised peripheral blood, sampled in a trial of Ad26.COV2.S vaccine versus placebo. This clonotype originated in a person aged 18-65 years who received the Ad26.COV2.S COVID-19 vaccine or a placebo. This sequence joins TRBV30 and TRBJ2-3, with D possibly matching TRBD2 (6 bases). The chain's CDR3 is CACAPGLSRGTQYF. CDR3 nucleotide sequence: TGTGCCTGCGCCCCGGGACTCTCTCGGGGTACGCAGTATTTT.